This TCR beta chain was found in a study of OX40 agonist ivuxolimab in advanced cancers. Germline-derived CDR1 and CDR2 are LNHNV and YYDKDF (reference sequence). The V end lost 8 bases, the J end lost 1 base, and 17 bases lay between the germline ends. The CDR3 contains 16 residues. This table comes from immunoSEQ multiplex PCR, and its TCRdb copy is limited to in-frame clones, with some not included. In the table there are 98,000 or so clones, approximately 94% of which are singletons. The chain uses TRBV15 and TRBJ1-4; D not resolved. The source is an adult with an advanced solid tumor such as melanoma, head and neck, liver or kidney cancer. The specimen comprised CD4+ or CD8+ T cells sorted from blood, sampled in a trial of the OX40 agonist ivuxolimab. The CDR3 DNA is TGTGCCACCTGCGTAGCGGTCAGGAGAACTAATGAAAAACTGTTTTTT. Translation gives CATCVAVRRTNEKLFF.